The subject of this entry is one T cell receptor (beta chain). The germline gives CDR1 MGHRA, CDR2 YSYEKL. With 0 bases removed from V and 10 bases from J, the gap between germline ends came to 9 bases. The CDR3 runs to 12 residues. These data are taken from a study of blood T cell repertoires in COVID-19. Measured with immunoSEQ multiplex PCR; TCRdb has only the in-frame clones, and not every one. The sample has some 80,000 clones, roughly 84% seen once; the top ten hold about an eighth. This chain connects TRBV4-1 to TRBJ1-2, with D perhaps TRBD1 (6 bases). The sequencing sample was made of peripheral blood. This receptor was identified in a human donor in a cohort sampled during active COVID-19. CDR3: CASSQEQGAYTF. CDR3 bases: TGCGCCAGCAGCCAAGAACAGGGAGCCTACACCTTC.